The 22 T cell receptor beta chains in this list originate from one sample, sequenced in a study of cytomegalovirus exposure and HLA in healthy donors. A multiplex PCR was run with 60 Vbeta primers and 13 Jbeta primers. Repertoires were generated with immunoSEQ multiplex PCR, while TCRdb's copy carries only in-frame clones and drops some. The sample holds under 200,000 clones, 60% to 80% seen once. Sequencing was carried out using PBMCs. The receptors derive from a man between 50 and 59 years old in good health and CMV-seropositive.

This clone has just a few counts. The chain carries TRBV6-6 and TRBJ1-1; weak D call: TRBD1 (5 bases). Trimming pared 5 bases from V and 6 bases from J, leaving 10 bases between. The CDR3 runs 12 residues. CDR1 MNHNY and CDR2 SVGAGI come from the germline V gene (reference sequence). The CDR3, as DNA: TGTGCCAGCAGTCAGGAGGGGCCTGAAGCTTTCTTT. Encoded protein: CASSQEGPEAFF.

The chain recombines TRBV28 with TRBJ2-7, with 8 bases identical to TRBD1. Germline-derived CDR1 and CDR2 are MDHEN and SYDVKM. J was trimmed by 6 bases and V by 5 bases; bases with no gene match: 6. This CDR3 is 13 amino acids long. The DNA for the CDR3 is TGTGCCAGCAGTCCTCGACAGGGGCGCGAGCAGTACGTC. Encoded protein: CASSPRQGREQYV.

V is TRBV9 and J is TRBJ1-2, with D uncertain. Germline loops: CDR1 SGDLS, CDR2 YYNGEE. Trimming left V 1 base short and J 4 bases short, with 8 bases between. The CDR3 extends over 13 amino acids. CDR3 region: CASSVTGSYGYTF. CDR3 nucleotides: TGTGCCAGCAGCGTAACCGGGAGCTATGGCTACACCTTC.

This clone came up a few times. V usage is TRBV5-4 and J usage is TRBJ1-4; D is ambiguous. This CDR3 has 13 residues. V lost 0 bases, J lost 5 bases, and 5 bases lay in between. In germline, CDR1 is SGHNT, CDR2 YYREEE (reference sequence). The CDR3, as DNA: TGTGCCAGCAGCTTGGAACAGAATGAAAAACTGTTTTTT. Translating it yields CASSLEQNEKLFF.

Here the CDR3 reads CASSIGQGSSRGDTQYF. The CDR3 nucleotides read TGCGCCAGCAGCATCGGACAGGGATCCTCCCGCGGAGATACGCAGTATTTT. The chain employs TRBV5-1 and TRBJ2-3, with TRBD1 matching 8 bases. The CDR3 runs 17 residues. Germline assignment: CDR1 SGHRS and CDR2 YFSETQ. Germline trimming cut 4 bases from V and 5 bases from J; bases unmatched to any gene: 15. The complete variable domain, with remaining parts taken from reference TRBV5-1 and TRBJ2-3, reads KAGVTQTPRYLIKTRGQQVTLSCSPISGHRSVSWYQQTPGQGLQFLFEYFSETQRNKGNFPGRFSGRQFSNSRSEMNVSTLELGDSALYLCASSIGQGSSRGDTQYFGPGTRLTVL.

This clone was seen only a few times. The V and J genes are TRBV13 and TRBJ1-5; a possible D gene is TRBD1 (5 bases). Looked up from germline, CDR1 is PRHDT and CDR2 is FYEKMQ (reference sequence). Deletions cut 0 bases from V and 1 base from J, with 16 bases between. This CDR3 comprises 18 residues. CDR3 nucleotides: TGTGCCAGCAGCTTAGGCCGACGGGGGAGGGCGAGCAATCAGCCCCAGCATTTT. This translates into CASSLGRRGRASNQPQHF. Full variable domain (missing parts from reference TRBV13 and TRBJ1-5): AAGVIQSPRHLIKEKRETATLKCYPIPRHDTVYWYQQGPGQDPQFLISFYEKMQSDKGSIPDRFSAQQFSDYHSELNMSSLELGDSALYFCASSLGRRGRASNQPQHFGDGTRLSIL.

This clone was recorded once. The chain links TRBV5-6 to TRBJ1-1; 9 nucleotides agree with TRBD1. Trimming at V came to 3 bases and at J to 6 bases, leaving 9 bases not matched to a gene. CDR3 length: 15 residues. Per germline, CDR1 SGHDT and CDR2 YYEEEE. The CDR3, as DNA: TGTGCCAGCAGCTGGGGACAGGGAGGAATCGCTGAAGCTTTCTTT. Encoded protein: CASSWGQGGIAEAFF.

This rearrangement joins TRBV7-2 to TRBJ2-5; the D gene is possibly TRBD1 (5 bases). The V end lost 3 bases, the J end lost 3 bases, and 14 bases lay between the germline ends. Germline V lookup: CDR1 SGHTA, CDR2 FQGNSA. The CDR3 is 15 residues long. In DNA form, the CDR3 reads TGTGCCAGCAGCTTGTCTATTCCAGGGAAAGAGACCCAGTACTTC. It translates to CASSLSIPGKETQYF. Full variable domain (rest looked up from reference TRBV7-2 and TRBJ2-5): GAGVSQSPSNKVTEKGKDVELRCDPISGHTALYWYRQSLGQGLEFLIYFQGNSAPDKSGLPSDRFSAERTGGSVSTLTIQRTQQEDSAVYLCASSLSIPGKETQYFGPGTRLLVL.

As concerns this clone: Different DNA sequences within this sample yield the same CDR3. The CDR3 loop is CASSQEENSNNSPLHF. CDR3 nucleotides: TGTGCCAGCAGCCAAGAAGAAAACAGTAATAATTCACCCCTCCACTTT. V and J are TRBV4-2 and TRBJ1-6; D remains ambiguous. Germline V gives CDR1 LGHNA, CDR2 YNFKEQ. The germline V and J ends were trimmed by 0 bases and 5 bases, with 11 bases remaining between them. The CDR3 contains 16 residues.

Here the CDR3 reads CASSLGTSGVFLGETQYF. The CDR3 DNA sequence: TGTGCCAGCAGCTTAGGGACTAGCGGGGTATTCCTGGGAGAGACCCAGTACTTC. V gene TRBV5-6 combines with J gene TRBJ2-5, with TRBD2 identical over 13 bases. The CDR3 runs 18 residues. V lost 2 bases to trimming and J lost 4 bases; unmatched junction nucleotides: 11. Germline V gene lookup returns CDR1 SGHDT and CDR2 YYEEEE.

This chain uses TRBV7-8 with TRBJ2-5; possibly TRBD1 for D (5 bases). Per the germline V gene, CDR1 is SGHVS and CDR2 is FQNEAQ. The CDR3 contains 15 residues. V was clipped by 5 bases and J by 4 bases, with 17 bases between them. In DNA, the CDR3 is TGTGCCAGCAGCACCCCGCAGGGCACCAGAGAGACCCAGTACTTC. Its protein is CASSTPQGTRETQYF. Supplemented by reference TRBV7-8 and TRBJ2-5, the full variable domain reads GAGVSQSPRYKVAKRGQDVALRCDPISGHVSLFWYQQALGQGPEFLTYFQNEAQLDKSGLPSDRFFAERPEGSVSTLKIQRTQQEDSAVYLCASSTPQGTRETQYFGPGTRLLVL.

The chain has TRBV5-1 and TRBJ1-2; D call uncertain. V was pared by 0 bases and J by 7 bases, with 22 bases between. CDR3 length: 17 residues. Germline V gives CDR1 SGHRS, CDR2 YFSETQ. This CDR3 is CASSLAFGFMGSSGYTF. The DNA for the CDR3 is TGCGCCAGCAGCTTGGCCTTTGGGTTTATGGGCTCTTCTGGCTACACCTTC.

V is TRBV11-3 and J is TRBJ2-2; tentative D call: TRBD1 (5 bases). CDR3 length: 13 amino acids. V was pared by 5 bases and J by 7 bases, with 11 bases between. Germline CDR1 reads SGHNT; CDR2 reads YENEEA. The DNA of the CDR3 is TGTGCCAGCAGCGCCCGACAGATCGGGGAGCTGTTTTTT. Translated, it gives CASSARQIGELFF.

This CDR3 is CASSQVSYRELNTEAFF. CDR3 DNA sequence: TGCGCCAGCAGCCAGGTCAGTTACAGGGAGTTGAACACTGAAGCTTTCTTT. This chain connects TRBV4-1 to TRBJ1-1; D is perhaps TRBD1 (6 bases). V gave up 3 bases and J gave up 0 bases, with 17 bases separating them. CDR1 and CDR2 (germline): MGHRA, YSYEKL. The length of the CDR3 is 17 residues.

The chain employs TRBV11-2 and TRBJ2-5; 7 bases are shared with TRBD1. The J call may be in error: the DNA end matches TRBJ2-7 better. The CDR3 is 15 residues long. Germline-derived CDR1 and CDR2 are SGHAT and FQNNGV. This CDR3 reads CASSLDRHYSYEQYF. CDR3 bases: TGTGCCAGCAGCCTGGACAGGCACTATTCCTACGAGCAGTACTTC.

V usage is TRBV5-5 and J usage is TRBJ1-5; D is unresolved. From germline, CDR1 is SGHKS and CDR2 YYEKEE (reference sequence). V lost 0 bases and J lost 5, with 12 bases in between. There are 15 residues in the CDR3. In DNA, the CDR3 is TGTGCCAGCAGCTTGGTGGCCGACTTTTATCAGCCCCAGCATTTT. It translates to CASSLVADFYQPQHF.

The chain is built from TRBV19 and TRBJ2-5; possible D gene TRBD1, 5 bases. CDR3 length: 18 amino acids. Germline assignment: CDR1 LNHDA and CDR2 SQIVND (reference sequence). Trimming removed 3 bases from V and 2 bases from J, with 22 bases in between. For the CDR3, the DNA is TGTGCCAGTAGTATCTCACTTGCCAGGGTAGCACCTCAAGAGACCCAGTACTTC. Its protein is CASSISLARVAPQETQYF.

This chain uses TRBV18 with TRBJ1-2, with 8 bases fitting TRBD1. Trimming at V came to 5 bases and at J to 4 bases, leaving 6 bases not matched to a gene. Germline-derived CDR1 and CDR2 are KGHSH and LQKENI. CDR3 size: 14 residues. In nucleotides, the CDR3 is TGTGCCAGCTCAAATGGACAGGGAGGCTATGGCTACACCTTC. Its protein is CASSNGQGGYGYTF.

The CDR3 reads CASSGGTGARFDQPQHF. CDR3 sequence (DNA): TGTGCCAGCAGCGGCGGGACAGGGGCCCGGTTTGATCAGCCCCAGCATTTT. The gene calls are TRBV7-9 and TRBJ1-5; 10 bases fit TRBD1. The germline V gene encodes CDR1 SEHNR and CDR2 FQNEAQ (reference sequence). V lost 5 bases and J lost 5; bases outside the gene matches: 12. The CDR3 spans 17 residues.

This chain links TRBV7-6 with TRBJ1-1; D is unclear. V was clipped by 1 base and J by 5 bases, with 11 bases between them. Germline V gene data show CDR1 as SGHVS and CDR2 as FNYEAQ. This CDR3 is 14 amino acids long. The chain's CDR3 is CASSLEAGETEAFF. The CDR3 bases are TGTGCCAGCAGCTTAGAGGCGGGCGAGACTGAAGCTTTCTTT.

V gene TRBV28 combines with J gene TRBJ2-7, with 8 bases identical to TRBD1. Germline V gives CDR1 MDHEN, CDR2 SYDVKM. This CDR3 has 12 amino acids. V trimming: 2 bases; J trimming: 6 bases; junction bases outside the gene matches: 0. DNA for the CDR3: TGTGCCAGCAGTTTAGACAGGGGCGAGCAGTACTTC. Its protein is CASSLDRGEQYF.

The genes are TRBV5-5 and TRBJ2-5; 8 positions agree with TRBD2. CDR1 is SGHKS and CDR2 is YYEKEE in the germline V gene (reference sequence). The V and J ends lost 0 bases and 2 bases, in that order; junction bases with no gene match: 12. The CDR3 runs to 18 residues. Written as DNA, the CDR3 is TGTGCCAGCAGCTTGGGGCTCAGGGGTAGCGGGACTCAAGAGACCCAGTACTTC. This translates into CASSLGLRGSGTQETQYF.